The 8 T cell receptor beta chains given below trace back to one sample, sequenced in a study of T cell repertoires in cytomegalovirus infection. TCRdb fed the reads into MiXCR, producing one record per CDR3 protein. The repertoire holds roughly 760,000 distinct CDR3 sequences, with 35% to 45% as singletons. Sequencing used PBMCs. The receptor source for this set is a human donor in good health (CMV status not recorded). Some clones in this sample may be carry-over from other donors' samples.

The chain is built from TRBV5-3 and TRBJ2-2; maybe TRBD2 (6 bases). TRBV5-3 is designated an ORF whose function remains uncertain. The CDR3 is 16 amino acids. The V end lost 8 bases, the J end lost 6 bases, and 23 bases lay between the germline ends. In DNA form, the CDR3 reads TGTGCCAGCAGCCAACTGGGACTCCCTTCCCCCGGGGAGCTGTTTTTT. This sequence encodes CASSQLGLPSPGELFF.

This clonotype came up a few times. The genes are TRBV12-3 or TRBV12-4 and TRBJ1-1; possible D gene TRBD1, 6 bases. This CDR3 comprises 13 residues. The V gene lost 10 bases and the J gene lost 4 bases, with 16 bases spanning the gap. The CDR3 reads CANSRGGTTEAFF. As DNA, the CDR3 is TGTGCCAACTCGAGGGGGGGGACCACTGAAGCTTTCTTT.

The chain uses TRBV12-3 or TRBV12-4 and TRBJ1-4; D is unresolved. Trimming stripped 5 bases from V and 8 bases from J, with 6 bases between. The CDR3 spans 11 residues. CDR3 sequence reads: CASSLREKLFF. For the CDR3, the DNA is TGTGCCAGCAGTCTGAGGGAAAAACTGTTTTTT.

The sample holds a few counts of this clonotype. This chain links TRBV10-3 with TRBJ1-5; D remains ambiguous. The CDR3 runs 13 residues. Germline CDR1 and CDR2: ENHRY and SYGVKD. Trimming removed 6 bases at V and 0 bases at J, with 6 bases between. CDR3 DNA sequence: TGTGCCATCAGCGAGACTAGCAATCAGCCCCAGCATTTT. Residues: CAISETSNQPQHF.

V gene TRBV28 combines with J gene TRBJ1-2; no firm D call. Trimming took off 1 base at V and 5 bases at J, with 14 bases between the two ends. The CDR3 spans 15 residues. The germline CDR1 and CDR2 sequences are MDHEN and SYDVKM. CDR3 residues: CASSLSGSVEYGYTF. CDR3 coding DNA: TGTGCCAGCAGTTTATCGGGCAGCGTTGAATATGGCTACACCTTC.

As concerns this clonotype: The final CDR3 position lacks the conserved phenylalanine or tryptophan, pointing to a likely read error. This chain uses TRBV7-2 with TRBJ2-7; D uncertain. The CDR3 has 15 amino acids. Per the germline V gene, CDR1 is SGHTA and CDR2 is FQGNSA. Trimming shortened V by 3 bases and J by 2 bases, and 14 bases separated the two germline ends. CDR3 amino acids: CASSLVIGRTYEQYL. The CDR3 DNA reads TGTGCCAGCAGCTTGGTGATCGGCAGGACCTACGAGCAGTACTTA.

This clonotype was seen repeatedly, ten times or more. The V call is TRBV20-1, the J call TRBJ2-1, with 13 bases fitting TRBD2. The junction had 12 bases not matched to a gene; V was cut back by 1 base and J by 0 bases. This CDR3 spans 20 amino acids. Germline loops: CDR1 DFQATT, CDR2 SNEGSKA (reference sequence). The CDR3 reads CSARAEGLAGALSSYNEQFF. The CDR3 nucleotides read TGCAGTGCTAGAGCCGAAGGACTAGCGGGGGCCTTAAGCTCCTACAATGAGCAGTTCTTC.

The chain couples TRBV12-3 or TRBV12-4 to TRBJ2-1; 10 nucleotides align to TRBD1. Losses at the gene ends were 2 bases for V and 6 bases for J; bases not matched to a gene: 7. The CDR3 is 16 residues long. The CDR3 reads CASSLQRQGAGNEQFF. The DNA for the CDR3 is TGTGCCAGCAGTTTACAGAGACAGGGGGCGGGCAATGAGCAGTTCTTC.